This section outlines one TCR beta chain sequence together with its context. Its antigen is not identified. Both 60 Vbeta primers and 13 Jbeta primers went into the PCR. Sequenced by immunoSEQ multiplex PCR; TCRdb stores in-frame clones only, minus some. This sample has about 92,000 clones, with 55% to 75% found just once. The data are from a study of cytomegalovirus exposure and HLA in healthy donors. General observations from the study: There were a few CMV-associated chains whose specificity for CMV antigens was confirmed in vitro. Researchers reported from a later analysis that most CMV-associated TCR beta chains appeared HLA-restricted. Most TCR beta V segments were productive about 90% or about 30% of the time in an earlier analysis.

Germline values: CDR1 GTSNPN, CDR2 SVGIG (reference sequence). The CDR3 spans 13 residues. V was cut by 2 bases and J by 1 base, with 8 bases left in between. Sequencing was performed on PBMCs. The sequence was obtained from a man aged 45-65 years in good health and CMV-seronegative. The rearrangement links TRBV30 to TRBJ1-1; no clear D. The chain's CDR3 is CAWSSGTNTEAFF. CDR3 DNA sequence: TGTGCCTGGAGTAGTGGCACGAACACTGAAGCTTTCTTT.